This TCR beta chain was identified during a study of neurological immune-mediated disorders. From the 5' RACE reads, TCRdb called clonotypes with MiXCR, one entry per CDR3 protein. The table records around 83,000 distinct CDR3 sequences, 14% of them present only once. Remarks on this clonotype: Its antigen is unidentified.

The CDR3 has 16 amino acids. Trimming took 3 bases from V and 4 from J, leaving 15 bases between them. The germline CDR1 and CDR2 sequences are SGHAT and FQNNGV. Findings and caveats of the study: Private repertoires in all groups were suggested by the absence of shared CDR3 amino acid sequences among expanded clones across subjects.

The V and J genes are TRBV11-2 and TRBJ2-2; D might be TRBD1 or TRBD2, each matching 6 bases. The TCR comes from a woman aged 50 to 60 in good health. What was sequenced was PBMCs. CDR3 bases: TGTGCCAGCAGCTTCGGACAGACTAGGGGCACCGGGGAGCTGTTTTTT. It is translated as CASSFGQTRGTGELFF.